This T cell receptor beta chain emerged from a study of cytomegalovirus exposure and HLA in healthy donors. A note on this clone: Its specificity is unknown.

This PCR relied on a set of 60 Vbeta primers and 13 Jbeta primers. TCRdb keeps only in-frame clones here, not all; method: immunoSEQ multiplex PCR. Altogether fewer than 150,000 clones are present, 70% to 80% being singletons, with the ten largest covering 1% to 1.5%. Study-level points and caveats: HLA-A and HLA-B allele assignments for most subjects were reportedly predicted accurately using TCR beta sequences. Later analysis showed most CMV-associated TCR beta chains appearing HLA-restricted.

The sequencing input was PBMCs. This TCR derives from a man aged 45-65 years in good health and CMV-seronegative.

The CDR3 protein is CASSQVAKNIQYF. The CDR3 bases are TGTGCCAGCAGCCAGGTAGCCAAAAACATTCAGTACTTC. The chain employs TRBV27 and TRBJ2-4; D call uncertain. This CDR3 has 13 residues. Trimming removed 6 bases from V and 0 bases from J, with 6 bases in between. CDR1 MNHEY and CDR2 SMNVEV come from the germline V gene (reference sequence).